This T cell receptor (beta chain) was sequenced in a study of blood T cells in healthy people across ages. Study-level background: For every two T cells, template switching captured about one barcoded beta molecule.

This CDR3 spans 15 amino acids. V dropped 2 bases and J dropped 4 bases, with 15 bases sitting between them. Germline assignment: CDR1 MDHEN and CDR2 SYDVKM. The authors ran a second PCR of about 7 to 11 cycles using a sample-barcoded 5' primer and a J-beta primer mix. A tag from a template-switch adaptor with 12 random nucleotides marked each cDNA molecule. TCRdb redid the calling of the 5' RACE reads with MiXCR, one entry per CDR3 protein. The table includes 800,000 or so distinct CDR3 sequences, more than 35% detected once. This clonotype was picked up a small number of times. This chain connects TRBV28 to TRBJ2-7; D is possibly TRBD2 (6 bases). The sequence derives from a man older than 75 in good health. Specimen: blood. The CDR3 loop is CASSLAAAEGYEQYF. Here the CDR3 DNA reads TGTGCCAGCAGTTTAGCGGCAGCGGAGGGGTACGAGCAGTACTTC.